These T cell receptor beta chains were read from a single sample in a study of a mutant IDH1 vaccine in newly diagnosed glioma. Antigens of these TCRs are unknown. The assay was immunoSEQ multiplex PCR, and TCRdb's table has in-frame clones only and misses some. The sample shows over 45,000 clones, about 81% of them seen only once. Sequencing was performed on PBMCs, taken from a glioma patient whose treatment included an IDH1 peptide vaccine. The receptors were gathered from a woman in her forties or fifties with glioma. The CDR3 runs from the conserved cysteine through the conserved F or W. D genes are given only for firm matches. Some rows have no size entry. The others give once, few or many, or a class for an expanded clone.

j_call,d_call,v_call,clone_size,cdr3_aa,cdr3_nt
TRBJ2-6,NA,TRBV5-6,NA,CASSFNWISGANVLTF,TGTGCCAGCAGCTTCAACTGGATCTCTGGGGCCAACGTCCTGACTTTC
TRBJ1-1,TRBD1,TRBV4-3,few,CASSQRQGTEAFF,TGCGCCAGCAGCCAGAGACAGGGCACTGAAGCTTTCTTT
TRBJ1-1,NA,TRBV4-2,few,CASSRRGGNTEAFF,TGTGCCAGCAGCCGACGTGGGGGGAACACTGAAGCTTTCTTT
TRBJ2-7,TRBD1,TRBV7-6,NA,CASSQGAGQASYEQYF,TGTGCCAGCAGCCAGGGAGCCGGACAGGCCTCCTACGAGCAGTACTTC
TRBJ1-5,NA,TRBV19,NA,CAGQQRGGPNQPQHF,TGTGCCGGCCAACAGAGGGGGGGCCCCAATCAGCCCCAGCATTTT
TRBJ2-2,NA,TRBV5-4,NA,CASSGAKTGELFF,TGTGCCAGCAGCGGCGCCAAGACCGGGGAGCTGTTTTTT
TRBJ2-1,NA,TRBV11-2,NA,CASSLAGHTYNEQFF,TGTGCCAGCAGCTTAGCAGGGCACACCTACAATGAGCAGTTCTTC
TRBJ2-7,NA,TRBV21-1,NA,CASSRYDSYEQYF,TGTGCCAGCAGCCGGTACGACTCCTACGAGCAGTACTTC
TRBJ1-1,NA,TRBV5-6,NA,CASSLREGIAFF,TGTGCCAGCAGCTTGAGGGAGGGGATAGCTTTCTTT
TRBJ1-1,NA,TRBV6-1,NA,CASSEPTHTAGTEAFF,TGTGCCAGCAGTGAACCGACACATACCGCGGGGACTGAAGCTTTCTTT
TRBJ1-6,TRBD1,TRBV5-1,NA,CASRSRDRNSPLHF,TGCGCCAGCAGGTCTAGGGACAGAAATTCACCCCTCCACTTT
TRBJ2-4,NA,TRBV6-6,few,CASMQLAKNIQYF,TGTGCCAGCATGCAGCTAGCCAAAAACATTCAGTACTTC
TRBJ2-7,NA,TRBV30,NA,CAWDQGGHTPTRQYF,TGTGCCTGGGATCAGGGCGGTCATACCCCTACGAGGCAGTACTTC
TRBJ2-1,NA,TRBV7-2,NA,CASGSLGAYNEQFF,TGTGCCAGCGGCTCCTTAGGAGCGTACAATGAGCAGTTCTTC
TRBJ2-2,TRBD1,TRBV29-1,NA,CSYSRDRGFTGELFF,TGCAGCTACTCCCGGGACAGGGGTTTCACCGGGGAGCTGTTTTTT
TRBJ2-1,TRBD1,TRBV27,NA,CAKQSRDRGPYEQFF,TGTGCCAAACAATCCCGGGACAGGGGTCCGTATGAGCAGTTCTTC
TRBJ1-1,NA,TRBV5-1,NA,CASSTSVGNTEAFF,TGCGCCAGCAGCACCTCGGTAGGGAACACTGAAGCTTTCTTT
TRBJ1-2,NA,TRBV28,once,CASSLEGLGYTF,TGTGCCAGCAGTTTAGAGGGCTTGGGCTACACCTTC
TRBJ1-6,TRBD1,TRBV30,few,CAWTGGRDSPLHF,TGTGCCTGGACAGGGGGCAGGGATTCACCCCTCCACTTT